The rows below give T cell receptor beta chains drawn from one sample of a study of regulatory T cells in long-lasting Graves disease. One entry per CDR3 protein results from TCRdb running MiXCR on the multiplex PCR reads. The sample holds 390,000 or so distinct CDR3 sequences, about an eighth seen once. The same data also went into a second study, on T cells in Graves' hyperthyroidism and ophthalmopathy.

The material sequenced was peripheral blood mononuclear cells (PBMCs), taken at new diagnosis, from a patient treated with antithyroid drugs. The receptors come from a woman aged 18-35 years with Graves disease. CDR3s include the opening cysteine and the closing phenylalanine or tryptophan. The D gene is left open where the match is weak. Expanded clones get a size class; other rows say once, few or many, or leave the size out.

17 NA NA TRBJ2-6 TRBV18 TGTGCCAGCTCACCTCGGAGGGGGAACCCTGGGGCCAACGTCCTGACTTTC CASSPRRGNPGANVLTF
16 TRBD2 many TRBJ2-1 TRBV29-1 TGCAGCGTTAGCGTCTTTGGCGGGAGAAGCTGGGATGAGCAGTTCTTC CSVSVFGGRSWDEQFF
15 NA many TRBJ2-4 TRBV6-1 TGTGCCAGCATAGAGACAGAGTTAGCCAAAAACATTCAGTACTTC CASIETELAKNIQYF
13 TRBD1 few TRBJ1-1 TRBV29-1 TGCAGCGGACAGACAGGGGGGAACACTGAAGCTTTCTTT CSGQTGGNTEAFF
13 TRBD1 NA TRBJ1-1 TRBV29-1 TGCAGCGCAGGGACAGGGGCATTATTAGGGGCTTTCTTT CSAGTGALLGAFF
13 NA many TRBJ2-1 TRBV6-2/TRBV6-3 TGTGCCAGCAGGAACCGCCTGGTCAATGAGCAGTTCTTC CASRNRLVNEQFF
17 TRBD1 many TRBJ1-1 TRBV12-3/TRBV12-4 TGTGCCAGCAGTCTAAACCGATACAGGGGGCTTGGCACTGAAGCTTTCTTT CASSLNRYRGLGTEAFF
14 NA NA TRBJ1-2 TRBV4-1 TGCGCCAGCAGCCCCGACCTTGGGCTCTATGGCTACACCTTC CASSPDLGLYGYTF
18 NA many TRBJ1-1 TRBV7-2 TGTGCCAGCAGCTTATATCCACCTACAACTTCCATGAACACTGAAGCTTTCTTT CASSLYPPTTSMNTEAFF
15 TRBD2 many TRBJ2-5 TRBV7-9 TGTGCCAGCAGCAATCCGGGACTAGCTAAAGAGACCCAGTACTTC CASSNPGLAKETQYF
15 TRBD1 few TRBJ1-5 TRBV5-8 TGTGCCAGCAGCTTGGAACAGGGGGCCGATCAGCCCCAGCATTTT CASSLEQGADQPQHF
15 NA many TRBJ2-2 TRBV15 TGTGCCACCAGCAGCGGGGGAATTCGGGACGGGGAGCTGTTTTTT CATSSGGIRDGELFF
15 TRBD1 many TRBJ1-4 TRBV7-9 TGTGCCAGCAGCTCGTGGACAGGATCGGATGAAAAACTGTTTTTT CASSSWTGSDEKLFF
17 NA many TRBJ1-6 TRBV12-3/TRBV12-4 TGTGCCAGCAGTTTAGCGCATAAGCCCACAGGCAATTCACCCCTCCACTTT CASSLAHKPTGNSPLHF
16 NA few TRBJ1-1 TRBV6-1 TGTGCCAGCAGTCGAACGACGACAGGCCTGAACACTGAAGCTTTCTTT CASSRTTTGLNTEAFF
13 TRBD2 many TRBJ2-3 TRBV11-2 TGTGCCAGCACCCTGGGGGGGGCAGATACGCAGTATTTT CASTLGGADTQYF
16 NA many TRBJ1-1 TRBV12-3/TRBV12-4 TGTGCCAGCAGTTCCCTTGAAATGAGAACAGGGAATGAAGCTTTCTTT CASSSLEMRTGNEAFF
14 TRBD1 few TRBJ1-1 TRBV5-4 TGTGCCAGCAGCTTCTCCGGGACAGACACTGAAGCTTTCTTT CASSFSGTDTEAFF